Listed below are T cell receptor beta chains from one sample, sequenced in a study of a mutant IDH1 vaccine in newly diagnosed glioma. For these TCRs, the target antigens are not known. The protocol was immunoSEQ multiplex PCR, while the TCRdb copy is restricted to in-frame clones and leaves out a portion. Of about 52,000 clones in the sample, 70% to 85% were seen once. This specimen consisted of PBMCs, obtained from a glioma patient whose treatment included an IDH1 peptide vaccine. The receptors stem from a woman between 40 and 55 years old with glioma. Some clones in this sample may be carry-over from other donors' samples. CDR3s leave out the opening cysteine and the closing phenylalanine or tryptophan. D genes are given only for firm matches.

CDR3aa: ASSSREETQY; v_gene: TRBV6-5; j_gene: TRBJ2-5; d_gene: NA
CDR3aa: ASSEAGGRPEAF; v_gene: TRBV2; j_gene: TRBJ1-1; d_gene: NA
CDR3aa: ASSIKWATYEQY; v_gene: TRBV19; j_gene: TRBJ2-7; d_gene: NA
CDR3aa: ASSLARRGTEAF; v_gene: TRBV7-9; j_gene: TRBJ1-1; d_gene: TRBD1
CDR3aa: ASSLVVSGPVNEQF; v_gene: TRBV7-2; j_gene: TRBJ2-1; d_gene: NA
CDR3aa: ASSQFSGASTGELF; v_gene: TRBV4-3; j_gene: TRBJ2-2; d_gene: NA
CDR3aa: ASSQERGARYNEQF; v_gene: TRBV4-3; j_gene: TRBJ2-1; d_gene: TRBD2
CDR3aa: ASSSRQGTNEKLL; v_gene: TRBV9; j_gene: TRBJ1-4; d_gene: TRBD1
CDR3aa: ASTQTPIQGNYGYT; v_gene: TRBV7-8; j_gene: TRBJ1-2; d_gene: NA
CDR3aa: ASSWDRDRGQPQH; v_gene: TRBV7-9; j_gene: TRBJ1-5; d_gene: TRBD1
CDR3aa: ASSLGSSYGYT; v_gene: TRBV7-2; j_gene: TRBJ1-2; d_gene: NA
CDR3aa: ASSDIAGRYEQY; v_gene: TRBV6-1; j_gene: TRBJ2-7; d_gene: TRBD2
CDR3aa: SVEKTNTEAF; v_gene: TRBV29-1; j_gene: TRBJ1-1; d_gene: NA
CDR3aa: ASSVLQTNTEAF; v_gene: TRBV9; j_gene: TRBJ1-1; d_gene: NA
CDR3aa: ASSYTSGVVNEQF; v_gene: TRBV5-4; j_gene: TRBJ2-1; d_gene: TRBD2
CDR3aa: ASSEAGGQETQY; v_gene: TRBV10-2; j_gene: TRBJ2-5; d_gene: TRBD2
CDR3aa: ASSVGGYNSPLH; v_gene: TRBV10-2; j_gene: TRBJ1-6; d_gene: NA